A single sample gave rise to the 28 T cell receptor beta chains below, sequenced in a study of cytomegalovirus exposure and HLA in healthy donors. The PCR had 60 Vbeta and 13 Jbeta primers. Clones were read by immunoSEQ multiplex PCR, and TCRdb kept only the in-frame ones, dropping some. The sample holds 65,000 or so clones; roughly 60% are singletons and the top ten take about 3%. Sample: PBMCs. These receptors were collected from a man younger than 45 in good health and CMV-seronegative.

This sequence joins TRBV4-2 and TRBJ2-7, with 11 bases lining up with TRBD2. Germline loops: CDR1 LGHNA, CDR2 YNFKEQ. The V segment lost 3 bases and the J segment 1 base; nucleotides outside the gene matches: 2. CDR3 length: 15 amino acids. The CDR3 bases are TGTGCCAGCAGCCAGCTAGCGGGGGGTTCCTACGAGCAGTACTTC. Residues: CASSQLAGGSYEQYF.

This sequence joins TRBV19 and TRBJ1-1; no clear D gene. There are 15 residues in the CDR3. Germline loops: CDR1 LNHDA, CDR2 SQIVND (reference sequence). Trimming removed 0 bases from V and 0 bases from J, with 8 bases in between. DNA of the CDR3: TGTGCCAGTAGTATAGAGGGGAGTATGAACACTGAAGCTTTCTTT. It encodes CASSIEGSMNTEAFF.

The J gene is TRBJ1-3, the V gene TRBV7-9, with D maybe TRBD1 (6 bases). The CDR3 has 15 amino acids. CDR1 is SEHNR, CDR2 FQNEAQ, per germline (reference sequence). V was pared by 5 bases and J by 1 base, with 12 bases between. CDR3 sequence (DNA): TGTGCCAGCAGCGCCCTCAGGGGTTCTGGAAACACCATATATTTT. Its protein is CASSALRGSGNTIYF. Full variable domain (rest looked up from reference TRBV7-9 and TRBJ1-3): DTGVSQNPRHKITKRGQNVTFRCDPISEHNRLYWYRQTLGQGPEFLTYFQNEAQLEKSRLLSDRFSAERPKGSFSTLEIQRTEQGDSAMYLCASSALRGSGNTIYFGEGSWLTVV.

This chain links TRBV7-2 with TRBJ2-7; 7 bases are shared with TRBD1. With 6 bases clipped from V and 2 bases from J, the junction kept 7 bases outside the gene matches. The germline V gene encodes CDR1 SGHTA and CDR2 FQGNSA. The CDR3 consists of 14 residues. This chain's CDR3 is CASRIRDRAYEQYF. The CDR3 nucleotides are TGTGCCAGCAGAATCCGGGACAGAGCCTACGAGCAGTACTTC.

Here the CDR3 reads CASRSRGRAEKLFF. DNA of the CDR3: TGTGCCAGCAGGTCCAGGGGGCGCGCTGAAAAACTGTTTTTT. This chain joins TRBV6-5 and TRBJ1-4; 8 bases are shared with TRBD1. The CDR3 sequence is 14 residues long. The V gene's germline CDR1 is MNHEY and CDR2 SVGAGI. The V gene end was trimmed by 6 bases and the J gene end by 7 bases; junction bases not matched to a gene: 7.

This sequence joins TRBV30 and TRBJ2-7; D is perhaps TRBD2 (7 bases). Between the trimmed V and J ends, which lost 2 bases and 2 bases, there was a span of 13 bases. The CDR3 sequence is 14 residues long. Germline V gene sequence: CDR1 GTSNPN, CDR2 SVGIG (reference sequence). This CDR3 is CAWSLGGPTYEQYF. The CDR3, as DNA: TGTGCCTGGAGTCTCGGGGGGCCCACCTACGAGCAGTACTTC.

J is TRBJ2-3 and V is TRBV6-4; maybe TRBD1 (6 bases). V was trimmed by 5 bases and J by 2 bases, leaving 11 bases between them. The CDR3 spans 14 residues. Germline CDR1 MRHNA, CDR2 SNTAGT. The CDR3 DNA is TGTGCCAGCAGTACCGGACAGCCCACAGATACGCAGTATTTT. It specifies CASSTGQPTDTQYF.

The chain employs TRBV2 and TRBJ1-2; D is unclear. Germline V gene sequence: CDR1 SNHLY, CDR2 FYNNEI. Trimming left V 10 bases short and J 7 bases short, with 10 bases between. The CDR3 loop spans 10 amino acids. As DNA, the CDR3 is TGTGCCATCCGCGGGGTTGGCTACACCTTC. Translated: CAIRGVGYTF.

This clone came up a few times. The chain combines TRBV7-9 with TRBJ1-2, with a tentative D call TRBD1 (5 bases). The V end lost 1 base, the J end lost 1 base, and 7 bases lay between the germline ends. Per germline, CDR1 SEHNR and CDR2 FQNEAQ (reference sequence). This CDR3 has 14 residues. The CDR3 coding sequence is TGTGCCAGCAGCTTAGGGGGCAGTAACTATGGCTACACCTTC. Translated: CASSLGGSNYGYTF.

The gene calls are TRBV9 and TRBJ2-5; 8 nucleotides line up with TRBD1. CDR1 is SGDLS, CDR2 YYNGEE, per germline. The CDR3 runs to 15 residues. V was pared by 4 bases and J by 2 bases, with 7 bases of the junction left unmatched. The CDR3 here is CASSRQDREQETQYF. The CDR3 nucleotides are TGTGCCAGCAGCCGCCAGGACAGGGAACAAGAGACCCAGTACTTC.

This clone came up a few times. This chain joins TRBV4-1 and TRBJ2-2, with 8 bases that match TRBD1. The J segment lost 7 bases and the V segment lost 4 bases, leaving 11 bases of the junction unmatched. The CDR3 length is 16 residues. CDR1 and CDR2 (germline): MGHRA, YSYEKL. CDR3 DNA: TGCGCCAGCAGCCGAACAGGGGGAATTGATGTCGGGGAGCTGTTTTTT. Its translation is CASSRTGGIDVGELFF.

V usage is TRBV4-2 and J usage is TRBJ2-2; 9 bases are shared with TRBD2. This CDR3 region has 16 residues. Germline assignment: CDR1 LGHNA and CDR2 YNFKEQ. The V and J ends lost 5 bases and 1 base, in that order; junction bases with no gene match: 5. Here the CDR3 DNA reads TGTGCCAGCAGCTCCTTGACTAGCGGGAACACCGGGGAGCTGTTTTTT. Translation: CASSSLTSGNTGELFF.

This clone was observed a single time. This rearrangement joins TRBV19 to TRBJ1-1; TRBD1 matches 7 bases. The V and J ends lost 5 bases and 4 bases, in that order; junction bases with no gene match: 4. The CDR3 is 13 residues long. Germline lookup yields CDR1 LNHDA and CDR2 SQIVND (reference sequence). CDR3 nucleotide sequence: TGTGCCAGTAGTGCAGACAGGGCCACTGAAGCTTTCTTT. Its translation is CASSADRATEAFF.

This clone was observed a handful of times. V and J are TRBV6-6 and TRBJ2-7; maybe TRBD2 (5 bases). The CDR3 extends over 12 amino acids. CDR1 and CDR2 from the germline V gene are MNHNY and SVGAGI (reference sequence). V was clipped by 2 bases and J by 3 bases, with 5 bases between them. The CDR3 nucleotides read TGTGCCAGCAGTTACGCGGGCTACGAGCAGTACTTC. Protein: CASSYAGYEQYF.

The rearrangement joins TRBV10-3 to TRBJ2-7; the D gene is possibly TRBD2 (6 bases). The V end was cut by 7 bases, the J end by 6 bases, with 22 bases between. The V gene's germline CDR1 is ENHRY and CDR2 SYGVKD. This CDR3 contains 15 residues. The CDR3 protein is CAIKPFSGPGSEQYF. CDR3 nucleotide sequence: TGTGCCATCAAGCCTTTTAGCGGACCAGGCTCCGAGCAGTACTTC.

The chain has TRBV6-4 and TRBJ2-5; perhaps TRBD1 as D (7 bases). V was shortened by 6 bases and J by 2 bases, with 19 bases between the two germline ends. Germline values: CDR1 MRHNA, CDR2 SNTAGT. The CDR3 is 16 amino acids. The CDR3 here is CASSPPSEGQQETQYF. The DNA for the CDR3 is TGTGCCAGCAGCCCTCCCTCGGAGGGACAGCAAGAGACCCAGTACTTC.

V and J are TRBV18 and TRBJ1-5, with TRBD1 matching 7 bases. V was pared by 3 bases and J by 8 bases, with 7 bases of the junction left unmatched. CDR1 and CDR2 (germline): KGHSH, LQKENI. The CDR3 spans 14 residues. The chain's CDR3 is CASSPTGRLEPQHF. In DNA, the CDR3 is TGTGCCAGCTCACCGACAGGGCGACTAGAGCCCCAGCATTTT. The whole variable domain, remainder taken from reference TRBV18 and TRBJ1-5, is NAGVMQNPRHLVRRRGQEARLRCSPMKGHSHVYWYRQLPEEGLKFMVYLQKENIIDESGMPKERFSAEFPKEGPSILRIQQVVRGDSAAYFCASSPTGRLEPQHFGDGTRLSIL.

The chain couples TRBV9 to TRBJ2-4, with TRBD1 identical over 7 bases. The CDR3 spans 15 residues. J lost 5 bases, V lost 0 bases, and 5 bases had no gene match. Germline assignment: CDR1 SGDLS and CDR2 YYNGEE. This chain's CDR3 is CASSVGGTAQNIQYF. CDR3 sequence (DNA): TGTGCCAGCAGCGTAGGAGGGACAGCTCAAAACATTCAGTACTTC.

The chain is built from TRBV13 and TRBJ2-1; weak D call: TRBD2 (6 bases). CDR3 length: 16 residues. Germline V gives CDR1 PRHDT, CDR2 FYEKMQ (reference sequence). Deletions cut 5 bases from V and 2 bases from J, with 16 bases between. The CDR3 region has the DNA TGTGCCAGCAGCCCCGGCCGGGGGATCGCCTACAATGAGCAGTTCTTC. Translating it yields CASSPGRGIAYNEQFF.

The chain uses TRBV6-5 and TRBJ2-5; TRBD1 aligns across 9 bases. The CDR3 has 14 amino acids. The V gene end was trimmed by 5 bases and the J gene end by 3 bases; junction bases not matched to a gene: 4. From germline, CDR1 is MNHEY and CDR2 SVGAGI. The CDR3 DNA reads TGTGCCAGCAGTCCCGGGACAGGGAAAGAGACCCAGTACTTC. It translates to CASSPGTGKETQYF.

The chain employs TRBV7-8 and TRBJ2-3, with D hard to call. Germline V gives CDR1 SGHVS, CDR2 FQNEAQ. Deletions cut 2 bases from V and 0 bases from J, with 12 bases between. The CDR3 consists of 16 residues. The CDR3 here is CASSLYPTSSTDTQYF. DNA of the CDR3: TGTGCCAGCAGCTTATACCCCACTTCTAGCACAGATACGCAGTATTTT.

This chain connects TRBV20-1 to TRBJ1-1; no firm D call. The CDR3 sequence is 11 residues long. With 7 bases removed from V and 0 bases from J, the gap between germline ends came to 6 bases. Germline V gene data show CDR1 as DFQATT and CDR2 as SNEGSKA (reference sequence). CDR3 sequence reads: CSVLLNTEAFF. CDR3 sequence (DNA): TGCAGTGTGCTATTGAACACTGAAGCTTTCTTT.

The V call is TRBV7-9, the J call TRBJ1-1, with D unresolved. The CDR3 length is 14 residues. V was clipped by 8 bases and J by 3 bases, with 16 bases between them. The germline CDR1 and CDR2 sequences are SEHNR and FQNEAQ (reference sequence). The CDR3 sequence: CASSAVTPHTEAFF. The CDR3 nucleotides are TGTGCCAGCTCTGCGGTGACGCCCCACACTGAAGCTTTCTTT.

The chain uses TRBV11-2 and TRBJ2-3; TRBD1 agrees at 9 bases. Germline trimming cut 5 bases from V and 10 bases from J; bases unmatched to any gene: 10. Germline assignment: CDR1 SGHAT and CDR2 FQNNGV. This CDR3 contains 14 residues. CDR3 amino acids: CASSTRDREVSQYF. The CDR3, as DNA: TGTGCCAGCAGCACCCGGGACAGGGAGGTGTCGCAGTATTTT.

This rearrangement joins TRBV5-6 to TRBJ2-2; D gene ambiguous. V gave up 0 bases and J gave up 3 bases, with 12 bases separating them. The V gene's germline CDR1 is SGHDT and CDR2 YYEEEE. The CDR3 has 16 amino acids. CDR3 amino acids: CASSLDVGRYTGELFF. CDR3 sequence (DNA): TGTGCCAGCAGCTTGGACGTGGGCAGATACACCGGGGAGCTGTTTTTT.

The J gene is TRBJ2-7, the V gene TRBV30; TRBD1 matches at 12 bases. Trimming took 3 bases from V and 6 from J; bases not matched to a gene: 6. The CDR3 sequence is 14 residues long. Per the germline V gene, CDR1 is GTSNPN and CDR2 is SVGIG (reference sequence). CDR3 bases: TGTGCCTGGAGGGGGCGGGACAGGGGGCCCGAGCAGTACTTC. Translated, it gives CAWRGRDRGPEQYF.

V and J are TRBV2 and TRBJ1-1; D unclear. V lost 8 bases, J lost 4 bases, and 20 bases lay in between. The germline V gene has CDR1 SNHLY and CDR2 FYNNEI. The CDR3 consists of 15 residues. The CDR3 region has the DNA TGTGCCAGCTTAATATCGCGGGGTTCGGTCACTGAAGCTTTCTTT. Translated: CASLISRGSVTEAFF.

There are a few counts of this clone. The rearrangement joins TRBV9 to TRBJ2-7; D may be TRBD2 (6 bases). The CDR3 runs to 16 residues. Germline V gene sequence: CDR1 SGDLS, CDR2 YYNGEE. V lost 0 bases and J 3 bases, leaving 16 bases between the germline ends. DNA of the CDR3: TGTGCCAGCAGCGTAGCTGGAGGGGCCCTCGTCTACGAGCAGTACTTC. This translates into CASSVAGGALVYEQYF.